The rows below give T cell receptor beta chains drawn from one sample of a study of blood T cells in healthy people across ages. Via MiXCR, TCRdb re-called the 5' RACE reads, giving one row per CDR3 protein. The sample holds some 860,000 distinct CDR3 sequences, more than 55% seen once. Sequencing was performed on blood. The receptors were sampled from a man aged 35-49 years in good health. Each CDR3 is given with its conserved first and last residue. The D gene is left open where the match is weak. Size tells how often a clone was seen (once, few, many) or the class of an expanded clone, and some rows leave it out.

clone size: -; V gene: TRBV4-1; D gene: -; J gene: TRBJ2-1; CDR3 protein: CASSQVTSGPYNEQFF; CDR3 DNA: TGCGCCAGCAGCCAAGTTACCAGCGGACCGTACAATGAGCAGTTCTTC
clone size: few; V gene: TRBV12-3/TRBV12-4; D gene: -; J gene: TRBJ1-5; CDR3 protein: CASSSPGIQPQHF; CDR3 DNA: TGTGCCAGCAGTTCGCCAGGGATTCAGCCCCAGCATTTT
clone size: few; V gene: TRBV4-1; D gene: -; J gene: TRBJ2-5; CDR3 protein: CASSQEPLQETQYF; CDR3 DNA: TGCGCCAGCAGCCAAGAACCCCTTCAGGAGACCCAGTACTTC
clone size: -; V gene: TRBV7-2; D gene: -; J gene: TRBJ2-1; CDR3 protein: CASSSLWGGRFNEQFF; CDR3 DNA: TGTGCCAGCAGCTCTTTGTGGGGGGGGCGGTTTAATGAGCAGTTCTTC
clone size: many; V gene: TRBV7-8; D gene: TRBD2; J gene: TRBJ2-2; CDR3 protein: CASSPTPLAGVASGELFF; CDR3 DNA: TGTGCCAGCAGCCCAACCCCCCTAGCGGGAGTGGCTTCCGGGGAGCTGTTTTTT
clone size: -; V gene: TRBV20-1; D gene: -; J gene: TRBJ2-2; CDR3 protein: CSARAQDTGELFF; CDR3 DNA: TGCAGTGCTAGGGCGCAAGACACCGGGGAGCTGTTTTTT
clone size: -; V gene: TRBV6-6; D gene: TRBD2; J gene: TRBJ2-7; CDR3 protein: CASSYSSGLADYEQYF; CDR3 DNA: TGTGCCAGCAGTTACTCTTCAGGACTAGCGGACTACGAGCAGTACTTC
clone size: few; V gene: TRBV7-9; D gene: -; J gene: TRBJ2-5; CDR3 protein: CASSLDLGVQETQYF; CDR3 DNA: TGTGCCAGCAGCTTAGATTTAGGGGTCCAAGAGACCCAGTACTTC
clone size: -; V gene: TRBV28; D gene: -; J gene: TRBJ1-1; CDR3 protein: CASSPSGPRNTEAFF; CDR3 DNA: TGTGCCAGCAGCCCCTCGGGACCGAGGAACACTGAAGCTTTCTTT
clone size: -; V gene: TRBV20-1; D gene: -; J gene: TRBJ2-7; CDR3 protein: CSANPGSPGPTYEQYF; CDR3 DNA: TGCAGTGCCAATCCGGGTAGTCCAGGACCAACCTACGAGCAGTACTTC
clone size: few; V gene: TRBV28; D gene: -; J gene: TRBJ1-4; CDR3 protein: CASSLWGSTNEKLFF; CDR3 DNA: TGTGCCAGCAGTTTATGGGGCTCGACTAATGAAAAACTGTTTTTT
clone size: -; V gene: TRBV5-6; D gene: TRBD1; J gene: TRBJ2-7; CDR3 protein: CASSLYQQGFEQYF; CDR3 DNA: TGTGCCAGCAGCTTATACCAACAGGGGTTCGAGCAGTACTTC
clone size: few; V gene: TRBV13; D gene: -; J gene: TRBJ2-7; CDR3 protein: CASSITYEQYF; CDR3 DNA: TGTGCCAGCAGCATCACCTACGAGCAGTACTTC
clone size: -; V gene: TRBV20-1; D gene: TRBD2; J gene: TRBJ2-3; CDR3 protein: CSAPFTSVSTDTQYF; CDR3 DNA: TGCAGTGCACCCTTCACTAGCGTTAGCACAGATACGCAGTATTTT
clone size: -; V gene: TRBV20-1; D gene: -; J gene: TRBJ2-7; CDR3 protein: CSARGFGYEQYF; CDR3 DNA: TGCAGTGCCCGGGGTTTTGGATACGAGCAGTACTTC
clone size: few; V gene: TRBV7-6; D gene: -; J gene: TRBJ2-3; CDR3 protein: CASSLAPGLGTDTQYF; CDR3 DNA: TGTGCCAGCAGCTTAGCCCCGGGGCTTGGCACAGATACGCAGTATTTT
clone size: once; V gene: TRBV7-8; D gene: -; J gene: TRBJ2-5; CDR3 protein: CASGAQYF; CDR3 DNA: TGTGCCAGCGGGGCCCAGTACTTC
clone size: few; V gene: TRBV7-2; D gene: -; J gene: TRBJ2-3; CDR3 protein: CASSLVAGALRDTQYF; CDR3 DNA: TGTGCCAGCAGCTTAGTCGCGGGGGCGCTTAGGGATACGCAGTATTTT
clone size: few; V gene: TRBV12-3/TRBV12-4; D gene: -; J gene: TRBJ1-2; CDR3 protein: CASSLTEDGYTF; CDR3 DNA: TGTGCCAGCAGTTTAACGGAAGATGGCTACACCTTC